The 15 T cell receptor beta chains presented below share a single source sample, sequenced in a study of PD-L1 blockade in urothelial cancer. The assay was immunoSEQ multiplex PCR, and TCRdb's table has in-frame clones only and misses some. This table holds under 95,000 clones, roughly 84% found once. Time point indicated: pretreatment peripheral blood. This sample comprised PBMCs, obtained around atezolizumab (anti-PD-L1) treatment. These receptors were obtained from a man between 60 and 75 years old with urothelial cancer.

This rearrangement joins TRBV6-1 to TRBJ2-2; D is undetermined. The length of the CDR3 is 14 residues. CDR1 is MNHNS and CDR2 is SASEGT in the germline V gene. Trimming removed 7 bases at V and 6 bases at J, with 15 bases between. CDR3 DNA sequence: TGTGCCAGCACCGAAGGATCGGGTTCCGGGGAGCTGTTTTTT. Protein: CASTEGSGSGELFF.

CDR3 DNA: TGTGCCAGTAGTATGCGGCGGGAGAACACCGGGGAGCTGTTTTTT. Residues: CASSMRRENTGELFF. The gene calls are TRBV19 and TRBJ2-2, with D perhaps TRBD2 (6 bases). Germline V gives CDR1 LNHDA, CDR2 SQIVND (reference sequence). The length of the CDR3 is 15 residues. V was clipped by 3 bases and J by 1 base, with 9 bases between them.

The chain carries TRBV7-2 and TRBJ1-1; D is undetermined. The CDR3 consists of 14 residues. Germline assignment: CDR1 SGHTA and CDR2 FQGNSA. With 3 bases removed from V and 3 bases from J, the gap between germline ends came to 11 bases. CDR3 DNA sequence: TGTGCCAGCAGCTTTTCATTCGGGGACACTGAAGCTTTCTTT. Protein sequence: CASSFSFGDTEAFF.

The V and J genes are TRBV29-1 and TRBJ2-7, with 9 bases aligning to TRBD2. V shed 3 bases and J 0 bases; nucleotides not matched to a gene: 3. Looked up from germline, CDR1 is SQVTM and CDR2 is ANQGSEA. CDR3 length equals 14 residues. CDR3 nucleotides: TGCAGCGTTGAGAGCGGGAGGCTCTCCTACGAGCAGTACTTC. Translation: CSVESGRLSYEQYF.

This CDR3 is CASSQGDSGRGYEQYF. CDR3 bases: TGCGCCAGCAGCCAAGGGGACAGCGGGAGAGGTTACGAGCAGTACTTC. The chain links TRBV4-3 to TRBJ2-7, with a weak D call TRBD2 (8 bases). V was trimmed by 1 base and J by 4 bases, leaving 17 bases between them. Germline V gene lookup returns CDR1 LGHNA and CDR2 YSLEER. CDR3 length: 16 residues.

The J gene is TRBJ2-1, the V gene TRBV27; D might be TRBD2 (5 bases). The CDR3 extends over 12 amino acids. CDR1 is MNHEY, CDR2 SMNVEV, per germline (reference sequence). V was shortened by 6 bases and J by 8 bases, with 11 bases between the two germline ends. CDR3 in amino acids: CASRMVGDEQFF. The CDR3 DNA is TGTGCCAGCAGAATGGTGGGAGATGAGCAGTTCTTC.

Only one count was recorded for this clone. CDR3 nucleotide sequence: TGCGCCAGCAGCCGCGAGAGTAACACTGAAGCTTTCTTT. Protein sequence: CASSRESNTEAFF. The V and J genes are TRBV4-3 and TRBJ1-1; D remains unclear. The length of the CDR3 is 13 residues. V dropped 4 bases and J dropped 2 bases, with 8 bases sitting between them. Germline CDR1 and CDR2: LGHNA and YSLEER.

The CDR3 coding sequence is TGTGCCAGCAGCACAACCCTGGGGACTAGCGGGAGGGCCCCCTACAATGAGCAGTTCTTC. It translates to CASSTTLGTSGRAPYNEQFF. The rearrangement uses TRBV7-6 and TRBJ2-1; 16 bases fit TRBD2. This CDR3 has 20 amino acids. Trimming removed 5 bases from V and 2 bases from J; junction bases left unmatched: 12. The germline CDR1 and CDR2 sequences are SGHVS and FNYEAQ.

V gene TRBV5-1 combines with J gene TRBJ1-2, with D possibly matching TRBD1 (5 bases). V gave up 4 bases and J gave up 4 bases, with 14 bases separating them. CDR3 length equals 14 residues. Per germline, CDR1 SGHRS and CDR2 YFSETQ. CDR3 residues: CASSGGGSLYGYTF. CDR3 bases: TGCGCCAGCAGCGGGGGGGGGAGTCTCTATGGCTACACCTTC. Filled out from reference TRBV5-1 and TRBJ1-2, the complete variable domain reads KAGVTQTPRYLIKTRGQQVTLSCSPISGHRSVSWYQQTPGQGLQFLFEYFSETQRNKGNFPGRFSGRQFSNSRSEMNVSTLELGDSALYLCASSGGGSLYGYTFGSGTRLTVV.

For the CDR3, the DNA is TGTGCCAGCAGCCTCACCGGGACAGGGGTGAACACCATATATTTT. This sequence encodes CASSLTGTGVNTIYF. The V gene is TRBV7-2, the J gene TRBJ1-3, with 10 bases matching TRBD1. The germline V gene encodes CDR1 SGHTA and CDR2 FQGNSA. V shed 5 bases and J 7 bases; nucleotides not matched to a gene: 8. CDR3 size: 15 residues.

This clone was counted a single time. At one boundary the junction diverges from the germline segment, which might be a read error. CDR3 in amino acids: CASSRGLAVLSRLF. CDR3 nucleotides: TGCGCCAGCAGCCGGGGACTAGCGGTTTTGTCAAGGCTCTTC. The chain combines TRBV4-3 with TRBJ2-1; TRBD2 agrees at 11 bases. CDR1 and CDR2 from the germline V gene are LGHNA and YSLEER. The CDR3 loop spans 14 amino acids.

This clone was detected once. This chain connects TRBV6-5 to TRBJ2-2; 9 bases match TRBD1. This CDR3 spans 16 amino acids. CDR1 MNHEY and CDR2 SVGAGI come from the germline V gene. Trimming cost V 2 bases and J 7 bases; bases outside gene matches: 8. This chain's CDR3 is CASSYGPGQGNGELFF. The CDR3 DNA reads TGTGCCAGCAGTTACGGTCCGGGACAGGGTAACGGGGAGCTGTTTTTT.

The V call is TRBV2, the J call TRBJ2-6, with D perhaps TRBD1 (5 bases). V shed 9 bases and J shed 1 base, with 7 bases lying between them. The CDR3 totals 13 residues. CDR1 SNHLY and CDR2 FYNNEI come from the germline V gene. The CDR3 region is CASAGSGANVLTF. The CDR3 region has the DNA TGTGCCAGTGCAGGGTCTGGGGCCAACGTCCTGACTTTC. Full variable domain (rest looked up from reference TRBV2 and TRBJ2-6): EPEVTQTPSHQVTQMGQEVILRCVPISNHLYFYWYRQILGQKVEFLVSFYNNEISEKSEIFDDQFSVERPDGSNFTLKIRSTKLEDSAMYFCASAGSGANVLTFGAGSRLTVL.

The V call is TRBV5-6, the J call TRBJ2-7, with 8 bases identical to TRBD1. The germline gives CDR1 SGHDT, CDR2 YYEEEE. The CDR3 has 15 residues. V was pared by 3 bases and J by 1 base, with 6 bases of the junction left unmatched. In nucleotides, the CDR3 is TGTGCCAGCAGCTCCCAGGGGGCGTATTCCTACGAGCAGTACTTC. It encodes CASSSQGAYSYEQYF.

The chain carries TRBV5-1 and TRBJ2-1; TRBD2 agrees at 13 bases. Losses at the gene ends were 4 bases for V and 9 bases for J; bases not matched to a gene: 10. Germline V CDR1 and CDR2: SGHRS, YFSETQ. The CDR3 has 16 residues. This CDR3 reads CASSQGLAGPGVEQFF. CDR3 sequence (DNA): TGCGCCAGCAGCCAGGGACTAGCGGGGCCAGGTGTTGAGCAGTTCTTC.